This T cell receptor beta chain was sequenced during a study of response to subunit inactivated influenza vaccine. Regarding the study as a whole: The authors proposed limited new T cell recruitment per seasonal influenza vaccination.

In germline, CDR1 is MDHEN, CDR2 SYDVKM. This CDR3 region has 15 residues. The junction had 6 bases not matched to a gene; V was cut back by 3 bases and J by 9 bases. MiXCR, applied by TCRdb to the RT-PCR reads, yields one record per CDR3 protein. The table lists 650,000 to 700,000 distinct CDR3 sequences, about 15% of them singletons, with roughly 11% in the top ten. Remarks on this clonotype: Its antigen is still unknown.

The rearrangement joins TRBV28 to TRBJ2-1, with 12 bases fitting TRBD2. The TCR sequence derives from a man aged 45 to 65 who received an inactivated influenza vaccine. The specimen was PBMCs from blood, collected 11 to 12 days after vaccination. The CDR3 DNA reads as TGTGCCAGCAGTTTTGGTACTAGCGGGAGGTTTGAGCAGTTCTTC. This codes for CASSFGTSGRFEQFF.